This T cell receptor (beta chain) was found in a study of blood T cell repertoires in COVID-19. Original data processing: Reference gene primer amplification gave estimated nucleated cell counts. Produced via immunoSEQ multiplex PCR; TCRdb's table is partial and in-frame only. D and trimming were read from the DNA, whereas the V and J calls and clone size are those reported in that table. The sample holds 70,000 to 90,000 clones; roughly 70% are singletons and the top ten take around 2.6%. Trimming took 3 bases from V and 1 from J, leaving 5 bases between them. CDR3 size: 13 residues. The rearrangement uses TRBV12-3 or TRBV12-4 and TRBJ2-3; the D gene is possibly TRBD2 (5 bases). This receptor was obtained from a human donor with acute or convalescent COVID-19. The donor label of this sample is uncertain. Sequencing was performed on peripheral blood. CDR3: CASSLEGTDTQYF. In DNA form, the CDR3 reads TGTGCCAGCAGTTTGGAGGGCACAGATACGCAGTATTTT.